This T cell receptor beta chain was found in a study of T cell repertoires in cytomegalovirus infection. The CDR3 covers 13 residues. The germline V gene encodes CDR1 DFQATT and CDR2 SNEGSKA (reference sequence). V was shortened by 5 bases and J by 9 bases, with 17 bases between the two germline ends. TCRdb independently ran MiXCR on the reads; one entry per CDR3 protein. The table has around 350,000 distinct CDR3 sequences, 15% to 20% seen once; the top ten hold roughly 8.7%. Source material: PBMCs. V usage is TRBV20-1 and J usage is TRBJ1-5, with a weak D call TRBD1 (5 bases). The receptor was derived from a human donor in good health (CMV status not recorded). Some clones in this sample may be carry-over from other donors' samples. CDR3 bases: TGCAGTGCTGCGGGACCCCGAACGGGGCCCCAGCATTTT. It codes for CSAAGPRTGPQHF.